The clone carrying this T cell receptor beta chain was seen a single time. This sample was included in a study of blood T cell repertoires in COVID-19. Turning to the study itself: The cDNA or gDNA used as material had been derived from T cells, B-cell-depleted T cells, or PBMCs.

Unmatched junction bases numbered 6, after V lost 7 bases and J lost 1 base. From germline, CDR1 is MDHEN and CDR2 SYDVKM. This CDR3 region has 15 residues. As handled by the study authors: Amplified reference gene primers provided the basis for estimating nucleated cell counts. TCRdb keeps only in-frame clones here, not all; method: immunoSEQ multiplex PCR. That table gives V, J and clone size, and the DNA gave D and trimming. The sample includes over 200,000 clones, roughly 87% seen only once; the top ten take over 9.5%. The rearrangement uses TRBV28 and TRBJ1-4; 7 bases are shared with TRBD1. The sequenced material came from peripheral blood. The sequence came from a woman in her late teens or twenties who had recovered from COVID-19. CDR3 sequence (DNA): TGTGCCAGCACCCGACAGGGAGGAACTAATGAAAAACTGTTTTTT. It specifies CASTRQGGTNEKLFF.